The 17 T cell receptor beta chains reported below all come from one sample, sequenced in a study of OX40 agonist ivuxolimab in advanced cancers. This table comes from immunoSEQ multiplex PCR, and its TCRdb copy is limited to in-frame clones, with some not included. Of 43,000 or so clones in the sample, roughly 89% were seen once. Specimen: CD4+ or CD8+ T cells sorted from blood, collected in a trial of the OX40 agonist ivuxolimab. The receptors come from an adult with an advanced solid tumor such as melanoma, head and neck, liver or kidney cancer.

This rearrangement joins TRBV5-1 to TRBJ2-7; 9 nucleotides match TRBD1. Germline values: CDR1 SGHRS, CDR2 YFSETQ. The CDR3 contains 14 residues. The V segment lost 2 bases and the J segment 1 base; nucleotides outside the gene matches: 1. CDR3 sequence: CASSFGTGSYEQYF. The CDR3 DNA reads TGCGCCAGCAGCTTCGGGACAGGGTCCTACGAGCAGTACTTC.

The rearrangement uses TRBV4-1 and TRBJ2-3, with D possibly matching TRBD2 (5 bases). The CDR3 runs 14 residues. V was cut by 3 bases and J by 0 bases, with 7 bases left in between. Germline V gene data show CDR1 as MGHRA and CDR2 as YSYEKL. The CDR3 protein is CASSQRTSTDTQYF. The DNA of the CDR3 is TGCGCCAGCAGCCAGAGGACTAGCACAGATACGCAGTATTTT.

This chain connects TRBV7-3 to TRBJ1-1, with D uncertain. This CDR3 spans 12 amino acids. Trimming removed 4 bases at V and 5 bases at J, with 8 bases between. The germline V gene encodes CDR1 SGHTA and CDR2 FQGTGA. In nucleotides, the CDR3 is TGTGCCAGCAGCTACCGTAAGACTGAAGCTTTCTTT. It is translated as CASSYRKTEAFF.

To note about this clone: This sample also contains other DNA sequences that code for the same CDR3. The V and J genes are TRBV7-9 and TRBJ1-5; D uncertain. The ends were cut back, 5 bases at V and 4 bases at J, with 6 bases in the middle. The CDR3 spans 12 residues. The germline V gene has CDR1 SEHNR and CDR2 FQNEAQ (reference sequence). The CDR3: CASSLDNQPQHF. In DNA form, the CDR3 reads TGTGCCAGCAGCCTCGATAATCAGCCCCAGCATTTT.

The chain employs TRBV18 and TRBJ2-2, with D possibly being TRBD2 (5 bases). CDR3 length: 14 residues. V lost 3 bases, J lost 1 base, and 6 bases lay in between. Per germline, CDR1 KGHSH and CDR2 LQKENI. The CDR3 DNA reads TGTGCCAGCTCACCCGGGATGAACACCGGGGAGCTGTTTTTT. It is translated as CASSPGMNTGELFF.

Details on this clone: A read error may account for a junction end that differs from germline. The V call is TRBV30, the J call TRBJ2-7; 10 bases align to TRBD2. Germline lookup yields CDR1 GTSNPN and CDR2 SVGIG (reference sequence). This CDR3 contains 11 residues. The CDR3 protein is CAWSELAGEHF. The CDR3 DNA sequence: TGTGCCTGGAGTGAGCTAGCGGGAGAGCACTTC. Variable domain in full (rest from reference TRBV30 and TRBJ2-7): SQTIHQWPATLVQPVGSPLSLECTVEGTSNPNLYWYRQAAGRGLQLLFYSVGIGQISSEVPQNLSASRPQDRQFILSSKKLLLSDSGFYLCAWSELAGEHFGPGTRLTVT.

The rearrangement uses TRBV27 and TRBJ2-2; no clear D. Germline V CDR1 and CDR2: MNHEY, SMNVEV (reference sequence). Trimming cost V 5 bases and J 8 bases, with 18 bases left between them. The CDR3 is made up of 15 amino acids. CDR3 protein: CASSRSPGTSGELFF. The CDR3 region has the DNA TGTGCCAGCAGTCGGAGCCCAGGAACATCAGGGGAGCTGTTTTTT.

The rearrangement links TRBV5-8 to TRBJ1-2; 7 bases map to TRBD1. Germline V gene sequence: CDR1 SGHTS, CDR2 YDEGEE. V lost 0 bases, J lost 6 bases, and 5 bases stayed unmatched. The CDR3 has 14 residues. CDR3 in DNA: TGTGCCAGCAGCTTGGGACAGGGAATGGATGGCTACACCTTC. Its protein product is CASSLGQGMDGYTF.

This clone came up once. This sequence joins TRBV6-5 and TRBJ1-1; 8 nucleotides align to TRBD1. The V and J ends lost 5 bases and 6 bases, in that order; junction bases with no gene match: 5. CDR1 and CDR2 from the germline V gene are MNHEY and SVGAGI. CDR3 length: 13 residues. The CDR3: CASSLPDRAEAFF. CDR3 DNA: TGTGCCAGCAGTCTCCCGGACAGGGCTGAAGCTTTCTTT.

CDR3 region: CASSLVTGSYEQYF. Here the CDR3 DNA reads TGCGCCAGCAGCTTAGTGACAGGGAGCTACGAGCAGTACTTC. The rearrangement joins TRBV5-1 to TRBJ2-5; 7 nucleotides line up with TRBD1. The end of the DNA aligns better with TRBJ2-7, so the J call may be wrong. Germline values: CDR1 SGHRS, CDR2 YFSETQ. CDR3 size: 14 residues.

The chain carries TRBV29-1 and TRBJ2-2; the match to TRBD2 covers 12 bases. With V trimmed by 5 bases and J by 9 bases, 7 bases remained unmatched. The CDR3 spans 14 residues. CDR1 is SQVTM and CDR2 is ANQGSEA in the germline V gene. The CDR3 bases are TGCAGCGTTCGGCTAGCGGGAGGGCCCCGGGAGCTGTTTTTT. Encoded protein: CSVRLAGGPRELFF.

V usage is TRBV28 and J usage is TRBJ2-7; D is unclear. The germline CDR1 and CDR2 sequences are MDHEN and SYDVKM. The V gene lost 6 bases and the J gene lost 3 bases, with 15 bases spanning the gap. CDR3 length: 14 amino acids. The CDR3 here is CASSISRMGYEQYF. The DNA of the CDR3 is TGTGCCAGCAGCATCAGTCGGATGGGCTACGAGCAGTACTTC.

This chain connects TRBV27 to TRBJ2-7; D gene unclear. Trimming pared 2 bases from V and 3 bases from J, leaving 17 bases between. Germline CDR1 MNHEY, CDR2 SMNVEV (reference sequence). The CDR3 loop spans 16 amino acids. The CDR3 nucleotides are TGTGCCAGCAGTTTAGGGCAGCATTCAATCATCTACGAGCAGTACTTC. As protein: CASSLGQHSIIYEQYF.

The chain has TRBV10-3 and TRBJ2-7; TRBD2 agrees at 7 bases. The CDR3 extends over 15 amino acids. V shed 4 bases, J shed 0 bases, and the junction held 6 bases outside the gene matches. CDR1 ENHRY and CDR2 SYGVKD come from the germline V gene. The DNA for the CDR3 is TGTGCCATCAGTGCGACGACTAGCCTCTCCTACGAGCAGTACTTC. Translated: CAISATTSLSYEQYF.

About this clone: The sample carries other DNA sequences with the same CDR3. The chain links TRBV5-4 to TRBJ2-5, with 7 bases that match TRBD1. Losses at the gene ends were 4 bases for V and 4 bases for J; bases not matched to a gene: 7. The germline CDR1 and CDR2 sequences are SGHNT and YYREEE (reference sequence). The CDR3 runs to 14 residues. The CDR3 nucleotides read TGTGCCAGCAGCGACGCTAGGGGGCTAGAGACCCAGTACTTC. As protein: CASSDARGLETQYF.

The chain couples TRBV2 to TRBJ1-4; the D is unclear. Trimming shortened V by 7 bases and J by 6 bases, and 6 bases separated the two germline ends. Germline CDR1 reads SNHLY; CDR2 reads FYNNEI. The CDR3 contains 11 residues. The CDR3 region is CASTEYEKLFF. DNA for the CDR3: TGTGCCAGCACCGAGTATGAAAAACTGTTTTTT.

This chain connects TRBV14 to TRBJ1-1; 7 bases map to TRBD1. The CDR3 contains 16 residues. The V segment lost 3 bases and the J segment 4 bases; nucleotides outside the gene matches: 11. The germline CDR1 and CDR2 sequences are SGHDN and FVKESK. The CDR3 protein is CASSQILTGLSTEAFF. DNA for the CDR3: TGTGCCAGCAGCCAGATTCTGACAGGGTTGAGCACTGAAGCTTTCTTT.